These 5 T cell receptor beta chains were sequenced from one sample in a study of blood T cell repertoires in COVID-19. Sequencing was performed with immunoSEQ multiplex PCR; in TCRdb, only in-frame clones are kept and a portion is missing. The sample has approximately 340,000 clones, approximately 90% seen once. The material sequenced was PBMCs or T cells enriched from blood (not recorded which). The receptors here all came from a woman aged 40-49 years who had been exposed to COVID-19.

This chain uses TRBV12-3 or TRBV12-4 with TRBJ1-5; D might be TRBD1 (5 bases). Deletions cut 3 bases from V and 6 bases from J, with 9 bases between. The CDR3 is 13 residues long. The CDR3 nucleotides are TGTGCCAGCAGTTTCGGGGGTGTTCAGCCCCAGCATTTT. It specifies CASSFGGVQPQHF.

The V gene is TRBV7-9, the J gene TRBJ2-2; 9 bases match TRBD1. Unmatched junction bases numbered 10, after V lost 4 bases and J lost 1 base. Germline CDR1 is SEHNR and CDR2 is FQNEAQ (reference sequence). The CDR3 runs 18 residues. The CDR3 sequence is CASSYPGTGILNTGELFF. The CDR3, as DNA: TGTGCCAGCAGCTATCCCGGGACAGGGATTTTGAACACCGGGGAGCTGTTTTTT.

J is TRBJ2-1 and V is TRBV11-2; D remains ambiguous. Germline-derived CDR1 and CDR2 are SGHAT and FQNNGV. The V and J ends lost 7 bases and 5 bases respectively, with 15 bases between them. CDR3 length: 14 amino acids. The CDR3 loop is CASKPTGSHNEQFF. The CDR3 nucleotides are TGTGCCAGCAAACCTACCGGGTCTCACAATGAGCAGTTCTTC.

A note on this clone: The sample holds other DNA sequences that translate to the same CDR3. The J gene is TRBJ2-3, the V gene TRBV5-4; TRBD2 matches 7 bases. Germline loops: CDR1 SGHNT, CDR2 YYREEE (reference sequence). Unmatched junction bases numbered 2, after V lost 4 bases and J lost 0 bases. There are 14 residues in the CDR3. The CDR3 protein is CASSPSGSTDTQYF. The CDR3 DNA is TGTGCCAGCAGCCCTAGCGGTAGCACAGATACGCAGTATTTT.

This clone was observed a handful of times. The chain employs TRBV5-4 and TRBJ1-4; D possibly corresponds to TRBD1 (6 bases). Germline V lookup: CDR1 SGHNT, CDR2 YYREEE (reference sequence). Trimming took 4 bases from V and 5 from J, leaving 12 bases between them. The CDR3 runs 14 residues. Here the CDR3 reads CASSGTGPNEKLFF. DNA of the CDR3: TGTGCCAGCAGCGGAACAGGGCCCAATGAAAAACTGTTTTTT.